This TCR beta chain was sequenced for a study of T cell repertoires in cytomegalovirus infection. Turning to the study itself: Both a matching HLA type and CMV infection were indicated by public TCR beta signatures. Broader study findings: Of the TCR beta families, the public ones yielded a cumulative frequency that identified carriers of CMV plus the relevant HLA.

TCRdb analysed the reads with MiXCR anew, one entry per CDR3 protein. Among approximately 910,000 distinct CDR3 sequences, approximately 31% were seen once, and the ten largest hold around 15%. This clonotype was observed a few times. Its matching antigen is unknown. The source is a human donor in good health (CMV status not recorded). Some clones in this sample may be carry-over from other donors' samples. The input for sequencing was cultured CD8+ T cells from PBMCs, taken from culture after CMV antigen stimulation.

The CDR3 is CASSYTSPAGGRYEQYF. DNA of the CDR3: TGTGCCAGCAGTTACACCTCCCCGGCAGGGGGCAGGTACGAGCAGTACTTC. The chain carries TRBV6-6 and TRBJ2-7; 8 nucleotides line up with TRBD1. Germline values: CDR1 MNHNY, CDR2 SVGAGI (reference sequence). This CDR3 has 17 amino acids. Trimming removed 2 bases from V and 4 bases from J; junction bases left unmatched: 13.